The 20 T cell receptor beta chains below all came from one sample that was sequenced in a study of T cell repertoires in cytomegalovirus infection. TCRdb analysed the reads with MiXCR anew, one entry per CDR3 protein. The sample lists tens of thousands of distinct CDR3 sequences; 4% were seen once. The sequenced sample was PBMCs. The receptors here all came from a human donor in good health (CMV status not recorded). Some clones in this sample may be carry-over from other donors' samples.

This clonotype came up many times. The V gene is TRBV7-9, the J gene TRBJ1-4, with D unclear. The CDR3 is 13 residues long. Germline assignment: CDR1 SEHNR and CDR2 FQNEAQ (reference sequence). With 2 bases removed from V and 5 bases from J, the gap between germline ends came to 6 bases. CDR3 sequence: CASSLHNNEKLFF. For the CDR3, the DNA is TGTGCCAGCAGCTTACACAACAATGAAAAACTGTTTTTT.

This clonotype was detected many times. CDR3 amino acids: CASSLNEASEQYF. The CDR3, as DNA: TGTGCCAGCAGCTTAAACGAAGCCTCCGAGCAGTACTTC. The chain is built from TRBV7-6 and TRBJ2-7; no clear D. The CDR3 runs 13 residues. Germline V gene data show CDR1 as SGHVS and CDR2 as FNYEAQ. V was shortened by 2 bases and J by 6 bases, with 11 bases between the two germline ends. The full variable domain, in which reference TRBV7-6 and TRBJ2-7 provide the parts outside the CDR3, is GAGVSQSPRYKVTKRGQDVALRCDPISGHVSLYWYRQALGQGPEFLTYFNYEAQQDKSGLPNDRFSAERPEGSISTLTIQRTEQRDSAMYRCASSLNEASEQYFGPGTRLTVT.

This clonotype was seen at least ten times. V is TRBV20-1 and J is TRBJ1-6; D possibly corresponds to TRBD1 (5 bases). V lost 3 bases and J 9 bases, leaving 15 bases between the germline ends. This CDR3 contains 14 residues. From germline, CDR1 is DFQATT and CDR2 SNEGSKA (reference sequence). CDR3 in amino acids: CSARTASDFSPLHF. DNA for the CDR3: TGCAGTGCTAGGACAGCGAGCGACTTTTCACCCCTCCACTTT.

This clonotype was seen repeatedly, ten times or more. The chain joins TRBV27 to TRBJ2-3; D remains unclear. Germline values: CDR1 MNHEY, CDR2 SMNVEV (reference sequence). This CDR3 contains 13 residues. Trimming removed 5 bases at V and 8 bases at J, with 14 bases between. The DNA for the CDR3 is TGTGCCAGCAGTGCGAATAACGAAGGTACGCAGTATTTT. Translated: CASSANNEGTQYF.

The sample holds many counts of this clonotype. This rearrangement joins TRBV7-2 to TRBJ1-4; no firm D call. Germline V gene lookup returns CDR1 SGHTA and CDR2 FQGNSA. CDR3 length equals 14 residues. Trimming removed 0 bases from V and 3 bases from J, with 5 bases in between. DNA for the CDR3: TGTGCCAGCAGCTTAGCTGGATCTAATGAAAAACTGTTTTTT. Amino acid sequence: CASSLAGSNEKLFF.

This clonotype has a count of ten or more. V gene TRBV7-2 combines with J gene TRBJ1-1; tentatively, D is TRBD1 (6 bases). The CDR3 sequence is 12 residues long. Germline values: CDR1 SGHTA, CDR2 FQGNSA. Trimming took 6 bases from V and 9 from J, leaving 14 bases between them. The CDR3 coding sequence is TGTGCCAGCAGGAATCTTCAGGGGCAAGCTTTCTTT. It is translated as CASRNLQGQAFF.

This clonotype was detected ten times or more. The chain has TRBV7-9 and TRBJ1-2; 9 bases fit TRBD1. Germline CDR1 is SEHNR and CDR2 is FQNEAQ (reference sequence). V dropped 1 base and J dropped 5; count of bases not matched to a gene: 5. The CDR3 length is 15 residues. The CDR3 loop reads CASSLVTGGPYGYTF. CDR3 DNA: TGTGCCAGCAGCTTAGTGACAGGGGGGCCTTATGGCTACACCTTC.

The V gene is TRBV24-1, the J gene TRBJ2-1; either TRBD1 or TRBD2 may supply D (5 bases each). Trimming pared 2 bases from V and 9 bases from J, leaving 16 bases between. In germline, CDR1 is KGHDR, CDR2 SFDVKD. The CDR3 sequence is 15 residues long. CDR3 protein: CATSDSRNGALEQFF. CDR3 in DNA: TGTGCCACCAGTGATTCCCGCAACGGGGCCCTTGAGCAGTTCTTC.

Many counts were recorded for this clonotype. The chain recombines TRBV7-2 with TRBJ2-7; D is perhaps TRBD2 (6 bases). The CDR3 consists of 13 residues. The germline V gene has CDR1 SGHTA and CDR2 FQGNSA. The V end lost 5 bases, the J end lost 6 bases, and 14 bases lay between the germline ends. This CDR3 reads CASSKQPGVEQYF. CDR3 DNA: TGTGCCAGCAGCAAACAGCCGGGGGTCGAGCAGTACTTC.

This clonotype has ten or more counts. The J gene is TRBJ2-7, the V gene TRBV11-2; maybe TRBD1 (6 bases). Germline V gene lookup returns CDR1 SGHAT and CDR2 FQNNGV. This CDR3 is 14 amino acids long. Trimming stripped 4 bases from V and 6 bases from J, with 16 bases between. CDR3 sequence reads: CASSSWTVGFEQYF. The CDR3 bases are TGTGCCAGCAGCTCGTGGACAGTGGGGTTCGAGCAGTACTTC.

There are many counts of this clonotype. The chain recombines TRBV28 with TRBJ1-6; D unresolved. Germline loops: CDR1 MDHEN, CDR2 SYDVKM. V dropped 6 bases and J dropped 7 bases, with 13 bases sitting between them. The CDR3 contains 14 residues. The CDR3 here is CASSFGRVNSPLHF. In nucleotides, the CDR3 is TGTGCCAGCAGCTTTGGACGGGTGAATTCACCCCTCCACTTT.

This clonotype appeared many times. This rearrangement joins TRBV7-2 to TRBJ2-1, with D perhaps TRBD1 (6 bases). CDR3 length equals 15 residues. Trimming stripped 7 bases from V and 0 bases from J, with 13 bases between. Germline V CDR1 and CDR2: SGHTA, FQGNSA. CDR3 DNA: TGTGCCAGCACCCCCAGGGGCGTCTCCTACAATGAGCAGTTCTTC. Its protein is CASTPRGVSYNEQFF.

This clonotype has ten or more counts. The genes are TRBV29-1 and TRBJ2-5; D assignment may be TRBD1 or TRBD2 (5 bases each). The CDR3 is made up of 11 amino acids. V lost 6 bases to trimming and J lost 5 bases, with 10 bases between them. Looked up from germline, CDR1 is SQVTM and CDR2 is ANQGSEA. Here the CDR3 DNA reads TGCAGCGTGACCTGGGGGGAGACCCAGTACTTC. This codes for CSVTWGETQYF.

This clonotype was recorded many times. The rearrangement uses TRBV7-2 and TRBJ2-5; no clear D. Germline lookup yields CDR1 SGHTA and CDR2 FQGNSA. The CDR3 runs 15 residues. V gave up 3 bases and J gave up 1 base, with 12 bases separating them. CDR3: CASSFPRTIQETQYF. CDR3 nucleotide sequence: TGTGCCAGCAGCTTTCCCCGCACAATCCAAGAGACCCAGTACTTC.

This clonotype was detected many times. DNA for the CDR3: TGTGCCAGCAGCTTAACTTCTGGGGAATATAATTCACCCCTCCACTTT. As protein: CASSLTSGEYNSPLHF. V and J are TRBV7-8 and TRBJ1-6; no firm D call. V gave up 2 bases and J gave up 4 bases, with 12 bases separating them. Germline CDR1 and CDR2: SGHVS and FQNEAQ. The CDR3 runs 16 residues.

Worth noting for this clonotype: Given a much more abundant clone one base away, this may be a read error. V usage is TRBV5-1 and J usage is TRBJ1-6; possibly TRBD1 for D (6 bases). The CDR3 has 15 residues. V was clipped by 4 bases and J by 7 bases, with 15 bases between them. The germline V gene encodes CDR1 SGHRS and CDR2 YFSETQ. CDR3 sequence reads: CASSRRDTGNSPLHF. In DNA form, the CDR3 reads TGCGCCAGCAGCCGTCGGGACACTGGAAATTCACCCCTCCACTTT. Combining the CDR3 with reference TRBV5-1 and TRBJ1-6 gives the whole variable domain KAGVTQTPRYLIKTRGQQVTLSCSPISGHRSVSWYQQTPGQGLQFLFEYFSETQRNKGNFPGRFSGRQFSNSRSEMNVSTLELGDSALYLCASSRRDTGNSPLHFGNGTRLTVT.

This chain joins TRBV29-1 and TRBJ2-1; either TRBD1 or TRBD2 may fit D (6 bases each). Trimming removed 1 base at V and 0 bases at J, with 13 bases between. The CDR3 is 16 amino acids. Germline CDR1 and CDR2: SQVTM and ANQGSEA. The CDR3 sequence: CSVEGGATRSYNEQFF. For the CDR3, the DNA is TGCAGCGTTGAAGGGGGGGCGACTCGCTCCTACAATGAGCAGTTCTTC.

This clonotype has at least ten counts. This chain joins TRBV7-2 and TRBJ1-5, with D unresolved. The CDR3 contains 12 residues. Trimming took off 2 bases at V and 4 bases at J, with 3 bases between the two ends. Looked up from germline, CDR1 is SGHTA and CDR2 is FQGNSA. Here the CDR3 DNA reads TGTGCCAGCAGCTTACAGAATCAGCCCCAGCATTTT. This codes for CASSLQNQPQHF.

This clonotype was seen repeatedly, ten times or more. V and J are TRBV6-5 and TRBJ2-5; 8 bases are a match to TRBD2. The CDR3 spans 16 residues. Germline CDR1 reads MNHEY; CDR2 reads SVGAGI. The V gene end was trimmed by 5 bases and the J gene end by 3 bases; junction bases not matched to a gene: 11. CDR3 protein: CASSLLRTSGKETQYF. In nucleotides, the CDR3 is TGTGCCAGCAGTCTCCTACGAACTAGCGGAAAAGAGACCCAGTACTTC.

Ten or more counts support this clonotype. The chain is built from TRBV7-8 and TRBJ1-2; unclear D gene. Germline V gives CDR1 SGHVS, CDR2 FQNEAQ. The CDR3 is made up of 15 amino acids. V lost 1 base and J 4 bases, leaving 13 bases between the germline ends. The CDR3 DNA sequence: TGTGCCAGCAGCTTAGGGCGGAGCGGGAGCTATGGCTACACCTTC. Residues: CASSLGRSGSYGYTF.